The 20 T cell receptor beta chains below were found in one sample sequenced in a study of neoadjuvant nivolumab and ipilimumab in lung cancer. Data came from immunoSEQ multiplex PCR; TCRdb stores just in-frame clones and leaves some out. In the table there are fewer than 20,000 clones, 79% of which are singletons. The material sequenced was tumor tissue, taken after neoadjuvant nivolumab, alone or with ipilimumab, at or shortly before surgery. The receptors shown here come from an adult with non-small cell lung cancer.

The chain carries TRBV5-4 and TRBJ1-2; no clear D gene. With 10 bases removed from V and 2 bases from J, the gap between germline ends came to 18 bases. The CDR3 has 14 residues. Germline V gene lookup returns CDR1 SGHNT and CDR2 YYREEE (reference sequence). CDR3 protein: CAFAAGRANYGYTF. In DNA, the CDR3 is TGTGCCTTCGCGGCGGGCCGGGCGAACTATGGCTACACCTTC.

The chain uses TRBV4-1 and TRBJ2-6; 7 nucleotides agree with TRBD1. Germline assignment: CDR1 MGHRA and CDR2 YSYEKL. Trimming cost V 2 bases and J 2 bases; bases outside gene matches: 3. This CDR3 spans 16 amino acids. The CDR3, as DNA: TGCGCCAGCAGCCAACTCGGGACAGCTGGGGCCAACGTCCTGACTTTC. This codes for CASSQLGTAGANVLTF.

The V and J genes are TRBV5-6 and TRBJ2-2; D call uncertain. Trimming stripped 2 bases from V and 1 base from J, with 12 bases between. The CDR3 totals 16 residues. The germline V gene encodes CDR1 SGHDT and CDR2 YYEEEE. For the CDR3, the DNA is TGTGCCAGCAGCTTTTCTGAAAAGGGGAACACCGGGGAGCTGTTTTTT. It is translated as CASSFSEKGNTGELFF.

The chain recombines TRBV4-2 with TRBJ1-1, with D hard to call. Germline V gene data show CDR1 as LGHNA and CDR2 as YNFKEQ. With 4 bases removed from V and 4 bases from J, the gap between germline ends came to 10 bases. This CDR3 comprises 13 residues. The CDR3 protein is CASSPDTFTEAFF. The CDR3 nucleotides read TGTGCCAGCAGCCCAGACACATTCACTGAAGCTTTCTTT.

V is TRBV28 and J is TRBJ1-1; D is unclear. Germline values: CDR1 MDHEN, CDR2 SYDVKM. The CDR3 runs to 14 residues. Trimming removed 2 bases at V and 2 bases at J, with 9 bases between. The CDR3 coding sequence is TGTGCCAGCAGTTTACCCGCCCTAAACACTGAAGCTTTCTTT. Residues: CASSLPALNTEAFF.

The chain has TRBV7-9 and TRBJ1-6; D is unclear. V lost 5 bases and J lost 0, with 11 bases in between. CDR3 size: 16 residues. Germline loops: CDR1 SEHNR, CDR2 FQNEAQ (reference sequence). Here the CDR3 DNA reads TGTGCCAGCAGCCCCTCGGGGAGCTCCTATAATTCACCCCTCCACTTT. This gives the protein CASSPSGSSYNSPLHF. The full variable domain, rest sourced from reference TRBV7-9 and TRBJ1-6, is DTGVSQNPRHKITKRGQNVTFRCDPISEHNRLYWYRQTLGQGPEFLTYFQNEAQLEKSRLLSDRFSAERPKGSFSTLEIQRTEQGDSAMYLCASSPSGSSYNSPLHFGNGTRLTVT.

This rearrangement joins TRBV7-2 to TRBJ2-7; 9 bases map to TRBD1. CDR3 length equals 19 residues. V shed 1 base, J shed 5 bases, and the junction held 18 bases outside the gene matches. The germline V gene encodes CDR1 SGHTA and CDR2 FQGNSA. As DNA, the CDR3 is TGTGCCAGCAGCTTAGGGGTTTTACTCTTGCGGACAGGGGCAGACGAGCAGTACTTC. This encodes CASSLGVLLLRTGADEQYF.

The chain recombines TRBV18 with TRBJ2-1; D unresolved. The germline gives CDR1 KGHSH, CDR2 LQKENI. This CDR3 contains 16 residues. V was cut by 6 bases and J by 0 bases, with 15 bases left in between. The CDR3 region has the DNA TGTGCCAGCTCCCCAACGCAGGTGAGCTCCTACAATGAGCAGTTCTTC. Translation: CASSPTQVSSYNEQFF.

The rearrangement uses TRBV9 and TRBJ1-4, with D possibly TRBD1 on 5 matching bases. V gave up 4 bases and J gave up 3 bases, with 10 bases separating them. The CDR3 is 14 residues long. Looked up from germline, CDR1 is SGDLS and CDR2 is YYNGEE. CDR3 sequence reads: CASSLRGANEKLFF. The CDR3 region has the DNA TGTGCCAGCAGCCTAAGGGGTGCTAATGAAAAACTGTTTTTT.

For the CDR3, the DNA is TGCGCCAGCAGTGAAGGTAGCGGCTACAATGAGCAGTTCTTC. Translation: CASSEGSGYNEQFF. The rearrangement links TRBV5-1 to TRBJ2-1; D is perhaps TRBD2 (6 bases). V lost 5 bases, J lost 3 bases, and 12 bases lay in between. Looked up from germline, CDR1 is SGHRS and CDR2 is YFSETQ. CDR3 length: 14 amino acids.

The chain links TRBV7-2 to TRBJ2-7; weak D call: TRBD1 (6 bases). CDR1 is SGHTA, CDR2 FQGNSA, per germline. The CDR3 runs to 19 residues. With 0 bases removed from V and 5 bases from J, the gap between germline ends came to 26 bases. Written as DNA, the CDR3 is TGTGCCAGCAGCTTAGCGAGACAGGCGGGCAGGGCGGGTCGACACGAGCAGTACTTC. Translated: CASSLARQAGRAGRHEQYF.

CDR3 bases: TGTGCCAGCAGCTTGGGTCAAGGGGAAAAACTGTTTTTT. This translates into CASSLGQGEKLFF. The chain joins TRBV5-6 to TRBJ1-4, with D unresolved. The germline V gene has CDR1 SGHDT and CDR2 YYEEEE. The CDR3 spans 13 residues. Trimming pared 0 bases from V and 8 bases from J, leaving 8 bases between.

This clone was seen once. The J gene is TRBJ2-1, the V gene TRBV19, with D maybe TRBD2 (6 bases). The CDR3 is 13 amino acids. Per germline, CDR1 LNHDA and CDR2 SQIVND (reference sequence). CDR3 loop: CTTSQGLYNEQFF. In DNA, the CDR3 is TGTACAACCTCTCAGGGACTCTACAATGAGCAGTTCTTC.

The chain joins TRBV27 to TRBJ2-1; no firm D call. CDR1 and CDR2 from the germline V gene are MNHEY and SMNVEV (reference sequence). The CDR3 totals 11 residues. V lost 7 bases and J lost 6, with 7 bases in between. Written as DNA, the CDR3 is TGTGCCAGCACCAGAGCCAATGAGCAGTTCTTC. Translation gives CASTRANEQFF.

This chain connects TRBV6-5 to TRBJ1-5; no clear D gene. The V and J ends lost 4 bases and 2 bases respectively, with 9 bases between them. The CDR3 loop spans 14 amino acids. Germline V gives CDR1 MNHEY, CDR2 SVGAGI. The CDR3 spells CASSLWGGNQPQHF. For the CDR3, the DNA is TGTGCCAGCAGTTTATGGGGTGGCAATCAGCCCCAGCATTTT.

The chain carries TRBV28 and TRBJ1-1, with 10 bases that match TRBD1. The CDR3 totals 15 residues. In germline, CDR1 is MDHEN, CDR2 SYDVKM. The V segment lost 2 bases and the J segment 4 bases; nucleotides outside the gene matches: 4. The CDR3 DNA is TGTGCCAGCAGTTTAATCGGACAGGGGGGCACTGAAGCTTTCTTT. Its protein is CASSLIGQGGTEAFF.

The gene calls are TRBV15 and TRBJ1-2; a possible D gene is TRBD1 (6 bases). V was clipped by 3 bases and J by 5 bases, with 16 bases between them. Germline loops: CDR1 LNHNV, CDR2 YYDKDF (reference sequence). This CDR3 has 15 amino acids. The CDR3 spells CATSSSGEGWYGYTF. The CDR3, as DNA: TGTGCCACCAGCAGCTCAGGGGAAGGCTGGTATGGCTACACCTTC.

This CDR3 reads CASSGTRGTGELFF. The CDR3 region has the DNA TGTGCCAGCTCAGGCACCCGGGGGACCGGGGAGCTGTTTTTT. The chain joins TRBV18 to TRBJ2-2; weak D call: TRBD2 (6 bases). This CDR3 comprises 14 residues. CDR1 is KGHSH and CDR2 is LQKENI in the germline V gene. V gave up 5 bases and J gave up 5 bases, with 12 bases separating them.

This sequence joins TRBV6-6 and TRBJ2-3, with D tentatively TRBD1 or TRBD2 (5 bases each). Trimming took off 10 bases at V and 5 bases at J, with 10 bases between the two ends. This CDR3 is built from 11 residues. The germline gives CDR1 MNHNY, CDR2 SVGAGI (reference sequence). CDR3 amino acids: CATGGGDTQYF. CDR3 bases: TGTGCCACTGGGGGTGGAGATACGCAGTATTTT.

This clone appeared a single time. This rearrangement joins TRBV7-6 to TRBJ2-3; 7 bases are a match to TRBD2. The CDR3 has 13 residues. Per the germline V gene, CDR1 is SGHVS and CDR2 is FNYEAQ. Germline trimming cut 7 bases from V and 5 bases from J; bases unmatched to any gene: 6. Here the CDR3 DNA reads TGTGCCAGCAAAGACACGGGGGGAGATACGCAGTATTTT. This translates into CASKDTGGDTQYF.